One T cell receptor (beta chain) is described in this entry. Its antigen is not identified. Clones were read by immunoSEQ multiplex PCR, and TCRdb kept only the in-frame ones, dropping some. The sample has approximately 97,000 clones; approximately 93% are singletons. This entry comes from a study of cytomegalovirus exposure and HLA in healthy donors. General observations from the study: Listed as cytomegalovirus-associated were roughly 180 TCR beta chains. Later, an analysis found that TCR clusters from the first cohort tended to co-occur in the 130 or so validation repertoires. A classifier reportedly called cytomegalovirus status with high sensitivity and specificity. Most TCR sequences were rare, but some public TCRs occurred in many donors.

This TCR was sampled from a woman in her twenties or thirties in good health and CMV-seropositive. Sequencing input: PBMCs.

The CDR3 nucleotides are TGTGCCAGCACCAGAGGCGGAGGAGGCTACACCTTC. Its protein product is CASTRGGGGYTF. The genes are TRBV6-1 and TRBJ1-2; D is uncertain. The germline V and J ends were trimmed by 7 bases and 8 bases, with 14 bases remaining between them. This CDR3 region has 12 residues. Germline CDR1 MNHNS, CDR2 SASEGT.